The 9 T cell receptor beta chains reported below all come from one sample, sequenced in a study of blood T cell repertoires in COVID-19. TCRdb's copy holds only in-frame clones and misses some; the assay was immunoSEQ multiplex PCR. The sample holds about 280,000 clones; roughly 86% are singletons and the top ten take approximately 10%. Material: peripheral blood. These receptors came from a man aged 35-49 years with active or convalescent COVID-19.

In DNA, the CDR3 is TGTGCCAGTAGCAGGGCTAGCGGCACCTACGAGCAGTACTTC. Translation gives CASSRASGTYEQYF. The V gene is TRBV19, the J gene TRBJ2-7; TRBD2 agrees at 7 bases. The CDR3 extends over 14 amino acids. The germline V gene encodes CDR1 LNHDA and CDR2 SQIVND (reference sequence). Germline trimming cut 6 bases from V and 2 bases from J; bases unmatched to any gene: 7.

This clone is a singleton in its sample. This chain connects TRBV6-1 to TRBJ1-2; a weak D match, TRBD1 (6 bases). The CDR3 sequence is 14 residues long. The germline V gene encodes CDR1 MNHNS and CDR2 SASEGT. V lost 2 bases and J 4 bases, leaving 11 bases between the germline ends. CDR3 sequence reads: CASSELGTSYGYTF. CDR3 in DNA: TGTGCCAGCAGTGAATTAGGGACAAGCTATGGCTACACCTTC.

The CDR3: CATRGGGGQPQHF. Written as DNA, the CDR3 is TGTGCCACCCGGGGAGGCGGGGGTCAGCCCCAGCATTTT. V usage is TRBV6-5 and J usage is TRBJ1-5; D is possibly TRBD1 (5 bases). With 10 bases removed from V and 6 bases from J, the gap between germline ends came to 16 bases. The CDR3 totals 13 residues. Germline V CDR1 and CDR2: MNHEY, SVGAGI.

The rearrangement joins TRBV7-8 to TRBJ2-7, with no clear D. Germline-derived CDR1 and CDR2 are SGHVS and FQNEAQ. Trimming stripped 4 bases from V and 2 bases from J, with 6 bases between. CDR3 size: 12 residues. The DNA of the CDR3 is TGTGCCAGCAGCTCCCTTACCTACGAGCAGTACTTC. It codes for CASSSLTYEQYF.

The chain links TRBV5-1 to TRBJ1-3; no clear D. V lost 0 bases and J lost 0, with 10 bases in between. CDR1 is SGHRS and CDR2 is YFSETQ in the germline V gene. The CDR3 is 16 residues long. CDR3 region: CASSLEVDYSGNTIYF. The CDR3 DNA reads TGCGCCAGCAGCTTGGAGGTAGACTACTCTGGAAACACCATATATTTT.

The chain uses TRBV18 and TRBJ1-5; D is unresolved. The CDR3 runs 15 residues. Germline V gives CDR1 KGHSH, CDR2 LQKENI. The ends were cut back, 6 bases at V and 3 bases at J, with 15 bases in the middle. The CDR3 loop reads CASSPFESSNQPQHF. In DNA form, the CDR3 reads TGTGCCAGCTCCCCGTTTGAGAGCTCCAATCAGCCCCAGCATTTT. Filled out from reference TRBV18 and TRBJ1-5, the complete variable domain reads NAGVMQNPRHLVRRRGQEARLRCSPMKGHSHVYWYRQLPEEGLKFMVYLQKENIIDESGMPKERFSAEFPKEGPSILRIQQVVRGDSAAYFCASSPFESSNQPQHFGDGTRLSIL.

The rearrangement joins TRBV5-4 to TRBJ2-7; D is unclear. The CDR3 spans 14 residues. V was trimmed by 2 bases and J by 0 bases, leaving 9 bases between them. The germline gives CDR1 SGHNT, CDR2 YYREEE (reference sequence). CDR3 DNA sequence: TGTGCCAGCAGCTTTACGTCGAGCTCCTACGAGCAGTACTTC. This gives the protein CASSFTSSSYEQYF.

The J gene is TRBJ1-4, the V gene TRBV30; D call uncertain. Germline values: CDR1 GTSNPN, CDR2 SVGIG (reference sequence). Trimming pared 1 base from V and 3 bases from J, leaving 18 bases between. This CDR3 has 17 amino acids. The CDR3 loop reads CAWSAAEAGAANEKLFF. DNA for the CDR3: TGTGCCTGGAGTGCCGCTGAGGCGGGAGCAGCTAATGAAAAACTGTTTTTT.

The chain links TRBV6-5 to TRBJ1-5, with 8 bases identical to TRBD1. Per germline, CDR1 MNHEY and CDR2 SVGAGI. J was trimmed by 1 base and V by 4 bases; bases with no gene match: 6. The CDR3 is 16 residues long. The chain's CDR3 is CASSWKQGGSNQPQHF. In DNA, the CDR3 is TGTGCCAGCAGTTGGAAACAGGGGGGGAGCAATCAGCCCCAGCATTTT.